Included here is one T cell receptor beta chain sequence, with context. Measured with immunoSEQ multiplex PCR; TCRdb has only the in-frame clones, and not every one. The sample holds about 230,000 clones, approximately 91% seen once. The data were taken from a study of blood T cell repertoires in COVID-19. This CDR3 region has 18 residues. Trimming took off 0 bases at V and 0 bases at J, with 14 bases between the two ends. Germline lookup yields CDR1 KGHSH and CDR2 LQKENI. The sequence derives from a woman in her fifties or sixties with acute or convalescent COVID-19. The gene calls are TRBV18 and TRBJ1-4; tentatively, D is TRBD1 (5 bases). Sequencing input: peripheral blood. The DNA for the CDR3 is TGTGCCAGCTCACCACCGGGGGGAAGGGGCTCAACTAATGAAAAACTGTTTTTT. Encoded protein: CASSPPGGRGSTNEKLFF.